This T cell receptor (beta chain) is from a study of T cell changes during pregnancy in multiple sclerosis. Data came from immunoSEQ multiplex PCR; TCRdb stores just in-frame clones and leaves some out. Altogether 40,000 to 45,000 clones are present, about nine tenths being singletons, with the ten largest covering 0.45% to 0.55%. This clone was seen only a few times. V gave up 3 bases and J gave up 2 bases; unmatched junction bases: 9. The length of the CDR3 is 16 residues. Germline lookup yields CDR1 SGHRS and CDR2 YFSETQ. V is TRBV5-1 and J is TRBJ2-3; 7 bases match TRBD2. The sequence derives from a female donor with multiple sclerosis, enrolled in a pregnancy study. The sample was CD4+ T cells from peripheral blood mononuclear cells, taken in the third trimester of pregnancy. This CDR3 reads CASSYYPGGATDTQYF. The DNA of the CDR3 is TGCGCCAGCAGCTACTACCCGGGAGGCGCCACAGATACGCAGTATTTT. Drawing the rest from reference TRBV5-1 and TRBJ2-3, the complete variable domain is KAGVTQTPRYLIKTRGQQVTLSCSPISGHRSVSWYQQTPGQGLQFLFEYFSETQRNKGNFPGRFSGRQFSNSRSEMNVSTLELGDSALYLCASSYYPGGATDTQYFGPGTRLTVL.